This note documents a single T cell receptor (beta chain) sequence. Its target is unknown. Trimming took 5 bases from V and 0 from J, leaving 14 bases between them. Germline V gene lookup returns CDR1 SGHRS and CDR2 YFSETQ. The CDR3 is 16 amino acids. This entry comes from a study of shared clonotypes between healthy human individuals. Across the whole study: Used for every donor were three CD4 naive, three CD4 memory, two CD8 naive and one CD8 memory plate.

Deep-level running was used for the assay. The method was immunoSEQ multiplex PCR; TCRdb's version includes in-frame clones alone and lacks a portion of them. Of about 2 million clones listed, around 95% are singletons. Everyone who donated was a Caucasian adult who lived in Nashville, Tennessee. Broader study findings: Relative to their counterparts shared across all four donors, non-shared clonotypes exhibited diminished generation probabilities.

The specimen sequenced was naive CD4+ T cells sorted from blood. Noted subset: CD45RA+ positively selected. The gene calls are TRBV5-1 and TRBJ2-2; D may be TRBD1 (6 bases). The sequence was obtained from a young man in good health. Here the CDR3 DNA reads TGCGCCAGCAGGATGACAGGCAACGCGAACACCGGGGAGCTGTTTTTT. The encoded protein is CASRMTGNANTGELFF.